The sample holds many counts of the clone carrying this T cell receptor (beta chain). As yet, its antigen is unknown. TCRdb analysed the reads with MiXCR anew, one entry per CDR3 protein. The sample has about 130,000 distinct CDR3 sequences, roughly 9% seen once; the top ten hold over 9%. The CDR3 is 16 amino acids. The ends lost 0 bases at V and 7 bases at J; junction bases unmatched: 4. Germline assignment: CDR1 MNHEY and CDR2 SVGAGI. These data are taken from a study of T cell repertoires in cytomegalovirus infection. Study summary: Public signatures in TCR beta pointed to CMV infection and matching HLA type.

Study results and caveats: Identification of carriers of CMV plus the relevant HLA was achieved through cumulative public TCR beta family frequency. The ex vivo response was dominated by HLA-C-restricted CMV-specific TCR beta clonotypes.

The origin of this receptor is a human donor in good health (CMV status not recorded). Some clones in this sample may be carry-over from other donors' samples. The rearrangement uses TRBV6-5 and TRBJ1-6; TRBD1 matches at 9 bases. Sequencing was performed on PBMCs. CDR3 protein: CASSYSGTGRNSPLHF. The CDR3 DNA reads as TGTGCCAGCAGTTACTCCGGGACAGGGAGGAATTCACCCCTCCACTTT.